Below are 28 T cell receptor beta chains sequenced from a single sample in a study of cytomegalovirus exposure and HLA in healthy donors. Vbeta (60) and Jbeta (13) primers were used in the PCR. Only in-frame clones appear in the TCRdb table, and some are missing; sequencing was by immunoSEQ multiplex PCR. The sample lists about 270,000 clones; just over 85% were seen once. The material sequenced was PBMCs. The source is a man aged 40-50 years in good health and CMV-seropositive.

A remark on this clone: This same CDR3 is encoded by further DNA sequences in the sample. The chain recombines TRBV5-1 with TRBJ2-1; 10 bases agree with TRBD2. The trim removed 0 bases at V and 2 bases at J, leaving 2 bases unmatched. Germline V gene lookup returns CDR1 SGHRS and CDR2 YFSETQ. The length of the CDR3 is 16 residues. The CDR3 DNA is TGCGCCAGCAGCTTGGGGCTAGCGGGAGCCTACAATGAGCAGTTCTTC. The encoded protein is CASSLGLAGAYNEQFF.

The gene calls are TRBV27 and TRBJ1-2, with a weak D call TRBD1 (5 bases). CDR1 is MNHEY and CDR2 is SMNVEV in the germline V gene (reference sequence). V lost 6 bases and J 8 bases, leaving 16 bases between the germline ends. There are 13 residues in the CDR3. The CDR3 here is CASRLAGVGGYTF. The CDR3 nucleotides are TGTGCCAGCAGATTGGCGGGGGTCGGCGGCTACACCTTC.

This chain's CDR3 is CASSLSPGLATSDTQYF. CDR3 nucleotides: TGCGCCAGCAGCCTTTCCCCGGGACTAGCAACGTCGGATACGCAGTATTTT. The chain couples TRBV5-1 to TRBJ2-3; TRBD2 aligns across 9 bases. Unmatched junction bases numbered 15, after V lost 4 bases and J lost 6 bases. Germline values: CDR1 SGHRS, CDR2 YFSETQ. CDR3 length equals 17 residues.

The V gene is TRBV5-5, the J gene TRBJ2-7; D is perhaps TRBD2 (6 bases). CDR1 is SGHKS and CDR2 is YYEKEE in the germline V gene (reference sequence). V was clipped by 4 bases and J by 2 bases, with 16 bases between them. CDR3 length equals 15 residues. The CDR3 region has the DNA TGTGCCAGCAGCCTATTTAGCGGATTAGCCTACGAGCAGTACTTC. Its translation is CASSLFSGLAYEQYF. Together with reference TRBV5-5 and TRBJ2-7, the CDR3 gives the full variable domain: DAGVTQSPTHLIKTRGQQVTLRCSPISGHKSVSWYQQVLGQGPQFIFQYYEKEERGRGNFPDRFSARQFPNYSSELNVNALLLGDSALYLCASSLFSGLAYEQYFGPGTRLTVT.

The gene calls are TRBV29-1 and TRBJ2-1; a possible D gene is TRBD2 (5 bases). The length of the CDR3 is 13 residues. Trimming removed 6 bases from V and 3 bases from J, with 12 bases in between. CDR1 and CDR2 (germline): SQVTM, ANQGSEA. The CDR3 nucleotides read TGCAGCGTCAGCTCCGGGGTCTACAATGAGCAGTTCTTC. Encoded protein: CSVSSGVYNEQFF.

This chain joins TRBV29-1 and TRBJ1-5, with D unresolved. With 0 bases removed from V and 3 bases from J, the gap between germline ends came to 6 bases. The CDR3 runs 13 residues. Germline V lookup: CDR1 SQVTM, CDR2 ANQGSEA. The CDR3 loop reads CSVEEQHNQPQHF. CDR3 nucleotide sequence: TGCAGCGTTGAAGAACAGCACAATCAGCCCCAGCATTTT.

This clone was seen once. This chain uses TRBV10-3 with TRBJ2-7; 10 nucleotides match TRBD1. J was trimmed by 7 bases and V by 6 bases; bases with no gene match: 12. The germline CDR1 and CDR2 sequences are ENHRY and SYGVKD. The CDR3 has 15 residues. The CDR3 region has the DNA TGTGCCATCAGAGAACCGGGACAGGGGCCGGGTGAGCAGTACTTC. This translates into CAIREPGQGPGEQYF.

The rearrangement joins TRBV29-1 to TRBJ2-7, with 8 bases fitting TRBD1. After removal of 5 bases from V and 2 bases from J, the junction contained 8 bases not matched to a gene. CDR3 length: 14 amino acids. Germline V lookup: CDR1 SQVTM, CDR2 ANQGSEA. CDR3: CSVLRGLGAYEQYF. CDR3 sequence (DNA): TGCAGCGTTCTCAGGGGGCTAGGTGCCTACGAGCAGTACTTC.

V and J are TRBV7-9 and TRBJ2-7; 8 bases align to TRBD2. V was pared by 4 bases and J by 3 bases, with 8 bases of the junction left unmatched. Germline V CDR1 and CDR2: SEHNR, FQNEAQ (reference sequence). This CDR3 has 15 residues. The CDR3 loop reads CASSSSGSSLYEQYF. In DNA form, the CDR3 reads TGTGCCAGCAGCTCCAGCGGGAGCTCCCTCTACGAGCAGTACTTC.

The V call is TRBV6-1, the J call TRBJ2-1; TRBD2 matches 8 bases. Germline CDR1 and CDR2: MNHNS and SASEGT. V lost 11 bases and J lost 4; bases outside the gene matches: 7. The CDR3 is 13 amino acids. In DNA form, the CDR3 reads TGTGCCGGAGGCCAGCGGGGGTACAATGAGCAGTTCTTC. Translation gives CAGGQRGYNEQFF.

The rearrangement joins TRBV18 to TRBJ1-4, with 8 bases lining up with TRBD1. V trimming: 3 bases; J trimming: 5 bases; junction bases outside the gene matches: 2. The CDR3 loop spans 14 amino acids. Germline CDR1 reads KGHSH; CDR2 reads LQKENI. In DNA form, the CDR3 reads TGTGCCAGCTCACCGGGACAGGTCAATGAAAAACTGTTTTTT. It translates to CASSPGQVNEKLFF.

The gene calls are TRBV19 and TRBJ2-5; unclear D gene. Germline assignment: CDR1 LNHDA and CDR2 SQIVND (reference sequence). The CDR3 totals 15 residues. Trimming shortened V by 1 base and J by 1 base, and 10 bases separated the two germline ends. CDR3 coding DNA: TGTGCCAGTAGTATAGCTGCGCAGGCCCAAGAGACCCAGTACTTC. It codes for CASSIAAQAQETQYF.

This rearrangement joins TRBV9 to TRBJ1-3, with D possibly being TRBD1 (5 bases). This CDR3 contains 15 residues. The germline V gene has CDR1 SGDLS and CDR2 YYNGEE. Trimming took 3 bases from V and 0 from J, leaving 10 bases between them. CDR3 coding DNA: TGTGCCAGCAGCGCCGACAGTCTCTCTGGAAACACCATATATTTT. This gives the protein CASSADSLSGNTIYF. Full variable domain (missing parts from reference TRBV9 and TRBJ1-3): DSGVTQTPKHLITATGQRVTLRCSPRSGDLSVYWYQQSLDQGLQFLIQYYNGEERAKGNILERFSAQQFPDLHSELNLSSLELGDSALYFCASSADSLSGNTIYFGEGSWLTVV.

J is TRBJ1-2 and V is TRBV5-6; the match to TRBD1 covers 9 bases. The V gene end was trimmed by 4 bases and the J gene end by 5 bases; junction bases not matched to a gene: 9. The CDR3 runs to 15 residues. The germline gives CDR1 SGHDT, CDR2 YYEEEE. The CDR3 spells CASSPPGTGLYGYTF. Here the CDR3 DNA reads TGTGCCAGCAGCCCGCCCGGGACAGGGTTATATGGCTACACCTTC. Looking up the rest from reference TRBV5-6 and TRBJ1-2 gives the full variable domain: DAGVTQSPTHLIKTRGQQVTLRCSPKSGHDTVSWYQQALGQGPQFIFQYYEEEERQRGNFPDRFSGHQFPNYSSELNVNALLLGDSALYLCASSPPGTGLYGYTFGSGTRLTVV.

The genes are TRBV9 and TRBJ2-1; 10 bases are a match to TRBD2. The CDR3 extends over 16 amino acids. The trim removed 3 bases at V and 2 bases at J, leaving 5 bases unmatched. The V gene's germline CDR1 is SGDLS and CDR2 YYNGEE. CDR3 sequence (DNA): TGTGCCAGCAGCGCCCGGACTAGCGGCCCCTACAATGAGCAGTTCTTC. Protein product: CASSARTSGPYNEQFF.

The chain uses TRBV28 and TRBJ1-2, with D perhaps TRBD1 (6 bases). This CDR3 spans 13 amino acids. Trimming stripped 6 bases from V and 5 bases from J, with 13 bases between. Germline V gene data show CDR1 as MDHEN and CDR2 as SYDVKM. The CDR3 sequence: CASRAGTHYGYTF. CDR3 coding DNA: TGTGCCAGCAGAGCCGGGACACATTATGGCTACACCTTC.

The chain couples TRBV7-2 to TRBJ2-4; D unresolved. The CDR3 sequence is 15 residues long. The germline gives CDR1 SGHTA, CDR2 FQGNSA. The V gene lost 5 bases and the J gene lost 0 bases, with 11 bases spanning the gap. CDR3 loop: CASSPTNRAKNIQYF. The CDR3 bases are TGTGCCAGCAGCCCTACGAATAGAGCCAAAAACATTCAGTACTTC.

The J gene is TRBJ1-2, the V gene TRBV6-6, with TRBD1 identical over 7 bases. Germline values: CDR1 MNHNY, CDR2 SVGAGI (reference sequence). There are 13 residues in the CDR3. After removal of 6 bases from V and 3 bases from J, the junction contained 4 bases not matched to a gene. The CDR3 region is CASRSQGHYGYTF. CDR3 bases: TGTGCCAGCAGGTCACAGGGGCACTATGGCTACACCTTC.

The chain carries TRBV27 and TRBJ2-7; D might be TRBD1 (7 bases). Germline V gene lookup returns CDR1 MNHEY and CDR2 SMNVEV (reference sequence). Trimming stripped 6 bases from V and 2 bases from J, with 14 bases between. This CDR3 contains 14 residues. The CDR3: CASSPRDSPYEQYF. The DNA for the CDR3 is TGTGCCAGCAGCCCGCGGGACAGTCCCTACGAGCAGTACTTC.

This CDR3 is CASSDFQRPYEQYF. In DNA form, the CDR3 reads TGTGCCAGCTCCGATTTTCAGCGGCCCTACGAGCAGTACTTC. The chain is built from TRBV18 and TRBJ2-7, with D possibly matching TRBD2 (5 bases). CDR1 is KGHSH, CDR2 LQKENI, per germline. The germline V and J ends were trimmed by 6 bases and 2 bases, with 14 bases remaining between them. The length of the CDR3 is 14 residues.

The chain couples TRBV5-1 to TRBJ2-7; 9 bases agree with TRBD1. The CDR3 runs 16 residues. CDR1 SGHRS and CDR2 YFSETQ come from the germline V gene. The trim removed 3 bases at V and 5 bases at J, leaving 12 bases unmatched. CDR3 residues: CASSWTQPGQGNEQYF. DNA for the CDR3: TGCGCCAGCAGCTGGACCCAACCGGGACAGGGAAACGAGCAGTACTTC.

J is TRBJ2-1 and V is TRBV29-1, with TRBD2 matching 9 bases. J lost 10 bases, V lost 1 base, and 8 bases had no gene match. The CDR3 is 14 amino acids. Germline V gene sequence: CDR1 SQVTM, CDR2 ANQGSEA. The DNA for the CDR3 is TGCAGCGTTGAAGGGTTAGCGGGAGACCAAGAGCAGTTCTTC. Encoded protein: CSVEGLAGDQEQFF.

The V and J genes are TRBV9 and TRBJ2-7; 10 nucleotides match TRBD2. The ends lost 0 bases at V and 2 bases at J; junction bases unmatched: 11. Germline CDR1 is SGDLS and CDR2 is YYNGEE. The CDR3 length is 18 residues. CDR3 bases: TGTGCCAGCAGCGTAGTAGATTTCGAACTAGCGGGGACCTACGAGCAGTACTTC. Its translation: CASSVVDFELAGTYEQYF.

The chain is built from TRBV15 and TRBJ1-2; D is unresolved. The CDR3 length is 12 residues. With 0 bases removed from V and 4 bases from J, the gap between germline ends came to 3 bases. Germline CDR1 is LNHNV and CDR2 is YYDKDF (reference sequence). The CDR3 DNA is TGTGCCACCAGCAGAGACAGCTATGGCTACACCTTC. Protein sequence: CATSRDSYGYTF.

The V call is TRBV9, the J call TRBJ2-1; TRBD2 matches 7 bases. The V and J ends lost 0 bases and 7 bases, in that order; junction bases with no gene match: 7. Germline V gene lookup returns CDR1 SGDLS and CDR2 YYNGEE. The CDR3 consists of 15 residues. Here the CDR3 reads CASSVGNGRYNEQFF. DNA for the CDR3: TGTGCCAGCAGCGTAGGAAACGGGAGGTATAATGAGCAGTTCTTC.

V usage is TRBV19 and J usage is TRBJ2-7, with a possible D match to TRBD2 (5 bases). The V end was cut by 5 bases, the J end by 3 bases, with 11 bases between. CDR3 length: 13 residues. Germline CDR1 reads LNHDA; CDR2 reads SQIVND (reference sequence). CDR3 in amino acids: CASSPDGLYEQYF. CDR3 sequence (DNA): TGTGCCAGTAGTCCCGACGGACTCTACGAGCAGTACTTC. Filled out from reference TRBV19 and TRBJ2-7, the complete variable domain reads DGGITQSPKYLFRKEGQNVTLSCEQNLNHDAMYWYRQDPGQGLRLIYYSQIVNDFQKGDIAEGYSVSREKKESFPLTVTSAQKNPTAFYLCASSPDGLYEQYFGPGTRLTVT.

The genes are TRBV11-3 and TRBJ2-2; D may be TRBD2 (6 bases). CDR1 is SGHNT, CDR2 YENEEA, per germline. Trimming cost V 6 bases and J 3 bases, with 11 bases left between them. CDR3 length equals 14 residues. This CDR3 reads CASSPGGDTGELFF. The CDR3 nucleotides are TGTGCCAGCAGTCCCGGCGGGGACACCGGGGAGCTGTTTTTT.

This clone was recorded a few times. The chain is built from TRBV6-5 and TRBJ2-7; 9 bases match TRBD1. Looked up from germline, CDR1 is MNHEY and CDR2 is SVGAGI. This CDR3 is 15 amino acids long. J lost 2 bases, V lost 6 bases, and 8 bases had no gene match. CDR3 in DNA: TGTGCCAGCAGGCCTGGGACAGGGACCCCCTACGAGCAGTACTTC. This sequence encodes CASRPGTGTPYEQYF.